Sequencing of this TCR beta chain was carried out in a study of blood T cell repertoires in COVID-19. The repertoire was sequenced with immunoSEQ multiplex PCR; TCRdb's copy has only in-frame clones and lacks some. Of 350,000 to 450,000 clones listed, about nine tenths were seen once; the top ten hold over 0.7%. This CDR3 is built from 12 residues. Trimming took off 3 bases at V and 6 bases at J, with 7 bases between the two ends. CDR1 is SGHDT, CDR2 YYEEEE, per germline. Allocation to cohorts depended on clinical history reported by the participants. In its sample, this clone was seen once. The sequence derives from a woman in her 40s who had been exposed to COVID-19. This sequence joins TRBV5-6 and TRBJ1-5, with D perhaps matching TRBD1 (5 bases). Sequencing used PBMCs or T cells enriched from blood (not recorded which). CDR3 residues: CASSSDSQPQHF. The CDR3 region has the DNA TGTGCCAGCAGCTCCGACAGTCAGCCCCAGCATTTT.